These 19 T cell receptor beta chains were sequenced from one sample in a study of cytomegalovirus exposure and HLA in healthy donors. A multiplex PCR was run with 60 Vbeta primers and 13 Jbeta primers. TCRdb keeps only in-frame clones here, not all; method: immunoSEQ multiplex PCR. The sample includes 140,000 or so clones, about 64% of them seen just once. The sample comprised PBMCs. These TCRs come from a man between 60 and 75 years old in good health and CMV-seronegative.

The chain employs TRBV19 and TRBJ2-7; 16 bases are a match to TRBD2. The CDR3 runs 16 residues. The germline CDR1 and CDR2 sequences are LNHDA and SQIVND (reference sequence). With V trimmed by 6 bases and J by 4 bases, 6 bases remained unmatched. CDR3 loop: CASRGTSGRGRYEQYF. As DNA, the CDR3 is TGTGCCAGTAGAGGGACTAGCGGGAGGGGCCGATACGAGCAGTACTTC.

This clone was counted a single time. V usage is TRBV14 and J usage is TRBJ1-1; 7 nucleotides line up with TRBD1. This CDR3 comprises 15 residues. Per germline, CDR1 SGHDN and CDR2 FVKESK. V was pared by 6 bases and J by 6 bases, with 13 bases of the junction left unmatched. The CDR3 sequence is CASSPTGYRIAEAFF. CDR3 sequence (DNA): TGTGCCAGCAGTCCGACAGGGTATCGTATCGCTGAAGCTTTCTTT. Based on the CDR3 plus reference TRBV14 and TRBJ1-1, the full variable domain is EAGVTQFPSHSVIEKGQTVTLRCDPISGHDNLYWYRRVMGKEIKFLLHFVKESKQDESGMPNNRFLAERTGGTYSTLKVQPAELEDSGVYFCASSPTGYRIAEAFFGQGTRLTVV.

The rearrangement joins TRBV6-5 to TRBJ2-7, with 10 bases aligning to TRBD2. The V gene end was trimmed by 6 bases and the J gene end by 3 bases; junction bases not matched to a gene: 5. From germline, CDR1 is MNHEY and CDR2 SVGAGI. This CDR3 is built from 14 residues. This CDR3 reads CASRALAGDYEQYF. The CDR3 DNA follows: TGTGCCAGCAGGGCCCTAGCGGGGGACTACGAGCAGTACTTC.

The chain has TRBV5-1 and TRBJ1-6; no definite D call. Trimming removed 0 bases at V and 7 bases at J, with 8 bases between. CDR3 length: 14 residues. CDR1 is SGHRS, CDR2 YFSETQ, per germline. The CDR3 loop is CASSLDSSNSPLHF. Here the CDR3 DNA reads TGCGCCAGCAGCTTGGATTCGAGCAATTCACCCCTCCACTTT.

This clone showed up just once. In nucleotides, the CDR3 is TGTGCCAGCAGCAATCGGGACAGGGGTTACGAGCAGTACTTC. Translated: CASSNRDRGYEQYF. The V call is TRBV2, the J call TRBJ2-7, with 10 nucleotides matching TRBD1. Germline-derived CDR1 and CDR2 are SNHLY and FYNNEI. CDR3 size: 14 residues. The trim removed 6 bases at V and 4 bases at J, leaving 6 bases unmatched.

The V call is TRBV28, the J call TRBJ2-2; TRBD2 matches at 8 bases. Looked up from germline, CDR1 is MDHEN and CDR2 is SYDVKM. V was pared by 6 bases and J by 0 bases, with 0 bases of the junction left unmatched. The CDR3 is 14 amino acids. CDR3 nucleotides: TGTGCCAGCAGACTAGCGGCGAACACCGGGGAGCTGTTTTTT. Translated, it gives CASRLAANTGELFF.

This clone was picked up a small number of times. The J gene is TRBJ2-3, the V gene TRBV5-6; 10 bases are shared with TRBD2. Germline V CDR1 and CDR2: SGHDT, YYEEEE. V gave up 2 bases and J gave up 2 bases; unmatched junction bases: 5. The CDR3 is 16 residues long. CDR3 bases: TGTGCCAGCAGCTTCTTAACTAGCGGGAACACAGATACGCAGTATTTT. Protein: CASSFLTSGNTDTQYF.

The V call is TRBV7-4, the J call TRBJ2-7, with a tentative D call TRBD1 (6 bases). Germline CDR1 reads SGHVT; CDR2 reads SQSDAQ. The V end lost 1 base, the J end lost 3 bases, and 19 bases lay between the germline ends. CDR3 size: 17 residues. CDR3 nucleotides: TGTGCCAGCAGCTTAGGCGTGGACAGCCACTTTCTCTACGAGCAGTACTTC. It is translated as CASSLGVDSHFLYEQYF. The full variable domain, rest sourced from reference TRBV7-4 and TRBJ2-7, is GAGVSQSPRYKVAKRGRDVALRCDSISGHVTLYWYRQTLGQGSEVLTYSQSDAQRDKSGRPSGRFSAERPERSVSTLKIQRTEQGDSAVYLCASSLGVDSHFLYEQYFGPGTRLTVT.

The genes are TRBV27 and TRBJ1-1; TRBD1 matches at 7 bases. The CDR3 runs 13 residues. CDR1 and CDR2 (germline): MNHEY, SMNVEV (reference sequence). V shed 3 bases, J shed 6 bases, and the junction held 4 bases outside the gene matches. CDR3 sequence: CASSFNRGAEAFF. CDR3 DNA: TGTGCCAGCAGTTTCAACAGGGGAGCTGAAGCTTTCTTT.

V gene TRBV29-1 combines with J gene TRBJ2-1, with 16 bases lining up with TRBD2. This CDR3 contains 11 residues. Germline lookup yields CDR1 SQVTM and CDR2 ANQGSEA. The J segment lost 15 bases and the V segment lost 6 bases, leaving 2 bases of the junction unmatched. This CDR3 is CSVGLAGGVFF. The CDR3 region has the DNA TGCAGCGTGGGACTAGCGGGAGGGGTGTTCTTC.

This chain links TRBV6-4 with TRBJ2-2; D is possibly TRBD2 (6 bases). CDR3 length: 16 amino acids. The V gene's germline CDR1 is MRHNA and CDR2 SNTAGT. Trimming removed 0 bases from V and 0 bases from J, with 8 bases in between. The CDR3 reads CASSDSEGANTGELFF. The CDR3 DNA sequence: TGTGCCAGCAGTGACTCGGAGGGCGCGAACACCGGGGAGCTGTTTTTT.

The chain recombines TRBV19 with TRBJ2-7; D is uncertain. The CDR3 loop spans 14 amino acids. CDR1 and CDR2 (germline): LNHDA, SQIVND (reference sequence). Deletions cut 0 bases from V and 1 base from J, with 7 bases between. Written as DNA, the CDR3 is TGTGCCAGTAGTATAGACTCAGATTCCTACGAGCAGTACTTC. Encoded protein: CASSIDSDSYEQYF.

CDR3 region: CASSASVSSYNEQFF. CDR3 DNA sequence: TGTGCCAGCAGTGCAAGCGTGAGCTCCTACAATGAGCAGTTCTTC. J is TRBJ2-1 and V is TRBV25-1; D is uncertain. Germline CDR1 and CDR2: MGHDK and SYGVNS. Trimming stripped 4 bases from V and 0 bases from J, with 10 bases between. The CDR3 runs to 15 residues.

This chain connects TRBV7-9 to TRBJ1-2; TRBD1 matches 7 bases. The trim removed 6 bases at V and 4 bases at J, leaving 8 bases unmatched. CDR3 length: 14 amino acids. The germline CDR1 and CDR2 sequences are SEHNR and FQNEAQ (reference sequence). The CDR3 bases are TGTGCCAGCAGTCTAACAGGGGCGCGCTATGGCTACACCTTC. This codes for CASSLTGARYGYTF.

The genes are TRBV28 and TRBJ1-5; tentatively, D is TRBD1 (6 bases). Germline CDR1 is MDHEN and CDR2 is SYDVKM. V lost 7 bases to trimming and J lost 1 base, with 17 bases between them. There are 16 residues in the CDR3. DNA for the CDR3: TGTGCCAGCAACCCCCTACAGGGCGGGAGCAATCAGCCCCAGCATTTT. Encoded protein: CASNPLQGGSNQPQHF.

The gene calls are TRBV12-5 and TRBJ1-5; the D gene is possibly TRBD1 (6 bases). CDR1 is LGHNT, CDR2 FRNRAP, per germline. V lost 5 bases and J lost 1, with 6 bases in between. There are 13 residues in the CDR3. This chain's CDR3 is CASGDRSNQPQHF. CDR3 nucleotides: TGTGCTAGTGGTGACAGGAGCAATCAGCCCCAGCATTTT.

V gene TRBV18 combines with J gene TRBJ1-1; 7 bases fit TRBD1. The CDR3 is 13 amino acids. With 6 bases clipped from V and 6 bases from J, the junction kept 7 bases outside the gene matches. Germline assignment: CDR1 KGHSH and CDR2 LQKENI. The CDR3 nucleotides read TGTGCCAGCTCCGTCAGACAGGGCCCTGAAGCTTTCTTT. Protein product: CASSVRQGPEAFF. Supplemented by reference TRBV18 and TRBJ1-1, the full variable domain reads NAGVMQNPRHLVRRRGQEARLRCSPMKGHSHVYWYRQLPEEGLKFMVYLQKENIIDESGMPKERFSAEFPKEGPSILRIQQVVRGDSAAYFCASSVRQGPEAFFGQGTRLTVV.

The genes are TRBV19 and TRBJ1-1, with 9 bases fitting TRBD1. The junction had 9 bases not matched to a gene; V was cut back by 7 bases and J by 0 bases. The CDR3 is 16 amino acids. Germline CDR1 and CDR2: LNHDA and SQIVND (reference sequence). CDR3 nucleotides: TGTGCCAGTACTAAGGACAGGGGCGCCCTGAACACTGAAGCTTTCTTT. Encoded protein: CASTKDRGALNTEAFF. The variable domain in full, completed from reference TRBV19 and TRBJ1-1, reads DGGITQSPKYLFRKEGQNVTLSCEQNLNHDAMYWYRQDPGQGLRLIYYSQIVNDFQKGDIAEGYSVSREKKESFPLTVTSAQKNPTAFYLCASTKDRGALNTEAFFGQGTRLTVV.

The J gene is TRBJ1-1, the V gene TRBV5-1, with 9 bases matching TRBD1. The junction had 5 bases not matched to a gene; V was cut back by 7 bases and J by 4 bases. Looked up from germline, CDR1 is SGHRS and CDR2 is YFSETQ. The CDR3 spans 13 residues. In DNA, the CDR3 is TGCGCCAGCCTAATGACAGGGGGCACTGAAGCTTTCTTT. It translates to CASLMTGGTEAFF.